This is a list of T cell receptor beta chains from one sample in a study of T cells after posttransplantation cyclophosphamide. Sequencing was performed with immunoSEQ multiplex PCR; in TCRdb, only in-frame clones are kept and a portion is missing. The sample consists of 66,000 or so clones, approximately 92% of them appearing once. Material: PBMCs. These receptors came from a woman aged 30 to 39 in good health and a related stem cell transplant donor. Each CDR3 is given with its conserved first and last residue.

TRBJ1-1,TRBV6-6,CASSYSGQGKGSEAFF
TRBJ1-2,TRBV27,CASSLQPDRIDGYTF
TRBJ2-1,TRBV10-3,CAISESFLGNNEQFF
TRBJ2-6,TRBV4-3,CASSQDLWVQDSLFSGANVLTF
TRBJ2-3,TRBV7-9,CASSLSGAADTQYF
TRBJ2-5,TRBV2,CASSAGWREETQYF
TRBJ1-1,TRBV4-1,CASSLEGRGRDTEAFF
TRBJ1-5,TRBV19,CASTNHGGRNQPQHF
TRBJ2-7,TRBV29-1,CSVNTGFHEQYF
TRBJ1-1,TRBV18,CASSLDRGLEVTEAFF
TRBJ2-3,TRBV11-2,CASSISGGYSTDTQYF
TRBJ2-7,TRBV7-2,CASSLAAQGPYEQYF
TRBJ1-1,TRBV5-4,CASSLGDRGTEAFF
TRBJ1-4,TRBV27,CASSLLGAGEKLFF
TRBJ1-1,TRBV10-3,CAISESTRTEAFF
TRBJ1-2,TRBV28,CASRVSGNRVYGYTF
TRBJ1-2,TRBV28,CASSLSGTGGYGYTF
TRBJ2-5,TRBV7-2,CASSLVQGETQYF
TRBJ1-2,TRBV9,CASSVDRANYGYTF
TRBJ2-7,TRBV7-8,CASSRGGDVAPEQYF
TRBJ1-1,TRBV6-5,CASSWFQIRSTEAFF
TRBJ1-2,TRBV13,CASSLGLRANPPPF
TRBJ2-2,TRBV4-3,CASSKRTGGVANTGELFF
TRBJ2-2,TRBV7-9,CASSFIGRGTGELFF